The count of the clone carrying this TCR beta chain is one. This sample was taken from a study of blood T cell repertoires in COVID-19. Sequencing used immunoSEQ multiplex PCR; TCRdb keeps in-frame clones, though not all of them. The sample carries fewer than 250,000 clones, roughly nine tenths recorded once. There are 12 residues in the CDR3. CDR1 is LGHDT and CDR2 is YNNKEL in the germline V gene (reference sequence). The ends were cut back, 4 bases at V and 4 bases at J, with 5 bases in the middle. The TCR originated in a man between 60 and 75 years old with COVID-19, enrolled during active disease. The sequencing input was peripheral blood. V and J are TRBV3-1 (or the pseudogene TRBV3-2) and TRBJ1-5; D uncertain. CDR3 DNA sequence: TGTGCCAGCAGCCCTCTTAATCAGCCCCAGCATTTT. It yields the protein CASSPLNQPQHF.